Each of the 20 T cell receptor beta chains below was sequenced from the same sample in a study of cytomegalovirus exposure and HLA in healthy donors. The PCR used 60 Vbeta and 13 Jbeta primers. Clones were sequenced by immunoSEQ multiplex PCR, and TCRdb holds only the in-frame ones, with some missing. The sample has 95,000 to 130,000 clones, roughly 9% seen once. Sequenced input: PBMCs. All receptors come from a man younger than 40 in good health and CMV-seronegative.

A few counts support this clone. V gene TRBV5-1 combines with J gene TRBJ2-7; tentative D call: TRBD1 (6 bases). The V end lost 0 bases, the J end lost 3 bases, and 19 bases lay between the germline ends. The CDR3 consists of 17 residues. Looked up from germline, CDR1 is SGHRS and CDR2 is YFSETQ. CDR3 region: CASSLDVGTPDLYEQYF. The CDR3, as DNA: TGCGCCAGCAGCTTGGATGTAGGGACACCGGACCTCTACGAGCAGTACTTC.

A few counts support this clone. This chain links TRBV7-8 with TRBJ2-7; D is perhaps TRBD2 (5 bases). CDR1 and CDR2 from the germline V gene are SGHVS and FQNEAQ. V lost 0 bases, J lost 4 bases, and 13 bases lay in between. The length of the CDR3 is 15 residues. The CDR3, as DNA: TGTGCCAGCAGCTTAGCACCGGCGGGTGGATACGAGCAGTACTTC. The encoded protein is CASSLAPAGGYEQYF.

This chain connects TRBV12-5 to TRBJ1-4; TRBD1 matches at 7 bases. The CDR3 consists of 16 residues. Germline-derived CDR1 and CDR2 are LGHNT and FRNRAP. Trimming took 1 base from V and 1 from J; bases not matched to a gene: 3. The CDR3 sequence: CASGLGRQGTNEKLFF. The CDR3 DNA reads as TGTGCTAGTGGTTTGGGCCGACAGGGAACTAATGAAAAACTGTTTTTT.

The chain employs TRBV5-1 and TRBJ1-6; D is undetermined. Trimming stripped 2 bases from V and 0 bases from J, with 6 bases between. The CDR3 runs 15 residues. Germline values: CDR1 SGHRS, CDR2 YFSETQ. This chain's CDR3 is CASSFGSSYNSPLHF. In DNA, the CDR3 is TGCGCCAGCAGCTTTGGGAGCTCCTATAATTCACCCCTCCACTTT.

The chain links TRBV7-8 to TRBJ2-7, with 9 positions matching TRBD2. In germline, CDR1 is SGHVS, CDR2 FQNEAQ. The CDR3 runs 15 residues. Losses at the gene ends were 4 bases for V and 3 bases for J; bases not matched to a gene: 7. The CDR3 reads CASSSGAGGRYEQYF. CDR3 nucleotides: TGTGCCAGCAGCTCGGGAGCGGGGGGCCGCTACGAGCAGTACTTC. Full variable domain (remainder filled in from reference TRBV7-8 and TRBJ2-7): GAGVSQSPRYKVAKRGQDVALRCDPISGHVSLFWYQQALGQGPEFLTYFQNEAQLDKSGLPSDRFFAERPEGSVSTLKIQRTQQEDSAVYLCASSSGAGGRYEQYFGPGTRLTVT.

The rearrangement links TRBV2 to TRBJ1-1; a weak D match, TRBD1 (6 bases). The V gene's germline CDR1 is SNHLY and CDR2 FYNNEI. The CDR3 extends over 13 amino acids. Trimming stripped 6 bases from V and 8 bases from J, with 16 bases between. In nucleotides, the CDR3 is TGTGCCAGCAGCTTCAGGGGTAGTAAGGAAGCTTTCTTT. It is translated as CASSFRGSKEAFF. The full variable domain, in which reference TRBV2 and TRBJ1-1 provide the parts outside the CDR3, is EPEVTQTPSHQVTQMGQEVILRCVPISNHLYFYWYRQILGQKVEFLVSFYNNEISEKSEIFDDQFSVERPDGSNFTLKIRSTKLEDSAMYFCASSFRGSKEAFFGQGTRLTVV.

The chain couples TRBV29-1 to TRBJ2-7, with TRBD2 identical over 11 bases. Germline V lookup: CDR1 SQVTM, CDR2 ANQGSEA. V lost 7 bases and J lost 3; bases outside the gene matches: 5. The CDR3 runs 13 residues. The CDR3, as DNA: TGCAGCGCTATACTAGCGGGAGTCTACGAGCAGTACTTC. Protein sequence: CSAILAGVYEQYF.

This clone was seen only a few times. V is TRBV25-1 and J is TRBJ1-1; D ambiguous. CDR1 MGHDK and CDR2 SYGVNS come from the germline V gene. Trimming left V 1 base short and J 4 bases short, with 10 bases between. This CDR3 region has 14 residues. The CDR3 region has the DNA TGTGCCAGCAGTGAATCTGAGGGAGGCACTGAAGCTTTCTTT. Its protein product is CASSESEGGTEAFF.

Notes on this clone: The sample has other DNA sequences that encode this CDR3 too. The chain couples TRBV6-1 to TRBJ1-1, with unresolved D. Germline V gene lookup returns CDR1 MNHNS and CDR2 SASEGT. The CDR3 totals 13 residues. The germline V and J ends were trimmed by 2 bases and 6 bases, with 10 bases remaining between them. As DNA, the CDR3 is TGTGCCAGCAGTGAACGGCAGAGGTCTGAAGCTTTCTTT. This gives the protein CASSERQRSEAFF.

Only one count was recorded for this clone. At one end the junction does not follow the germline gene, possibly because of a read error. This rearrangement joins TRBV5-1 to TRBJ2-2; no definite D call. Germline CDR1 SGHRS, CDR2 YFSETQ. CDR3 length equals 13 residues. CDR3 protein: CARSFRGLAELFF. CDR3 sequence (DNA): TGCGCCAGAAGCTTCCGAGGTTTAGCGGAGCTGTTTTTT.

This chain uses TRBV18 with TRBJ2-7; 7 bases fit TRBD1. The CDR3 has 14 amino acids. Germline CDR1 KGHSH, CDR2 LQKENI. V lost 3 bases and J lost 5; bases outside the gene matches: 7. CDR3 nucleotide sequence: TGTGCCAGCTCACCTAAACAGGGGTCGGACGAGCAGTACTTC. Translation: CASSPKQGSDEQYF.

This clone was recorded a few times. V gene TRBV2 combines with J gene TRBJ1-5; D call uncertain. The CDR3 runs to 14 residues. Germline values: CDR1 SNHLY, CDR2 FYNNEI. Trimming stripped 1 base from V and 3 bases from J, with 7 bases between. This CDR3 is CASSEVRNNQPQHF. The CDR3 DNA sequence: TGTGCCAGCAGTGAAGTGAGAAACAATCAGCCCCAGCATTTT.

This clone appeared a few times. The rearrangement links TRBV10-3 to TRBJ2-1, with 8 bases matching TRBD1. Germline CDR1 reads ENHRY; CDR2 reads SYGVKD. V lost 0 bases to trimming and J lost 0 bases; unmatched junction nucleotides: 4. This CDR3 has 17 residues. The CDR3 sequence: CAISESGQGLSYNEQFF. Here the CDR3 DNA reads TGTGCCATCAGTGAGTCCGGACAGGGACTCTCCTACAATGAGCAGTTCTTC.

This chain connects TRBV7-2 to TRBJ2-1; 10 bases map to TRBD2. With 5 bases clipped from V and 9 bases from J, the junction kept 10 bases outside the gene matches. This CDR3 is built from 15 residues. Per the germline V gene, CDR1 is SGHTA and CDR2 is FQGNSA. The CDR3 protein is CASSPLLAGRGEQFF. In nucleotides, the CDR3 is TGTGCCAGCAGCCCCCTACTAGCGGGGAGGGGTGAGCAGTTCTTC.

This chain links TRBV5-6 with TRBJ2-7; 7 nucleotides match TRBD1. After removal of 4 bases from V and 2 bases from J, the junction contained 6 bases not matched to a gene. The germline gives CDR1 SGHDT, CDR2 YYEEEE. The CDR3 sequence is 14 residues long. In nucleotides, the CDR3 is TGTGCCAGCAGCGGCCAACAGGGGACCTACGAGCAGTACTTC. Amino acids: CASSGQQGTYEQYF.

This clone has only a few counts. This chain uses TRBV18 with TRBJ1-4; 7 bases match TRBD1. This CDR3 spans 14 amino acids. Germline CDR1 and CDR2: KGHSH and LQKENI. V dropped 4 bases and J dropped 1; count of bases not matched to a gene: 0. CDR3 region: CASSRDRTNEKLFF. The CDR3 DNA reads TGTGCCAGCTCACGGGACAGAACTAATGAAAAACTGTTTTTT. The complete variable domain, with remaining parts taken from reference TRBV18 and TRBJ1-4, reads NAGVMQNPRHLVRRRGQEARLRCSPMKGHSHVYWYRQLPEEGLKFMVYLQKENIIDESGMPKERFSAEFPKEGPSILRIQQVVRGDSAAYFCASSRDRTNEKLFFGSGTQLSVL.

The V call is TRBV5-1, the J call TRBJ2-1, with a tentative D call TRBD2 (7 bases). Per germline, CDR1 SGHRS and CDR2 YFSETQ. The CDR3 runs to 14 residues. Trimming took 0 bases from V and 6 from J, leaving 10 bases between them. The CDR3 region is CASSLGEGVNEQFF. For the CDR3, the DNA is TGCGCCAGCAGCTTGGGGGAGGGGGTCAATGAGCAGTTCTTC.

The table lists this clone with a few counts. The CDR3 reads CASCSGSSYNEQFF. In DNA, the CDR3 is TGTGCCAGCTGTAGCGGGAGCTCCTACAATGAGCAGTTCTTC. V gene TRBV18 combines with J gene TRBJ2-1; 9 bases are shared with TRBD2. The CDR3 extends over 14 amino acids. Trimming removed 7 bases from V and 0 bases from J; junction bases left unmatched: 1. Germline CDR1 reads KGHSH; CDR2 reads LQKENI.

The chain recombines TRBV30 with TRBJ2-7; tentative D call: TRBD1 (5 bases). The CDR3 spans 13 residues. Germline values: CDR1 GTSNPN, CDR2 SVGIG (reference sequence). V was trimmed by 4 bases and J by 0 bases, leaving 10 bases between them. DNA of the CDR3: TGTGCCTGGACTAGACAGTACTCCTACGAGCAGTACTTC. This codes for CAWTRQYSYEQYF.

This clone was seen a few times. The chain recombines TRBV18 with TRBJ1-2, with a tentative D call TRBD1 (5 bases). V gave up 5 bases and J gave up 4 bases, with 17 bases separating them. The CDR3 has 15 amino acids. CDR1 KGHSH and CDR2 LQKENI come from the germline V gene. The CDR3: CASSNPGLRIYGYTF. In DNA form, the CDR3 reads TGTGCCAGCTCAAACCCGGGACTGAGAATCTATGGCTACACCTTC.